The 10 T cell receptor beta chains reported below all come from one sample, sequenced in a study of T-cell reconstitution after alpha-beta-depleted transplantation in children. Unique molecular identifiers featured in how the TCRbeta library was prepared. Each CDR3 protein gets one entry after TCRdb re-called the PCR reads with MiXCR. The data show 97,000 or so distinct CDR3 sequences, with 4.5% to 7.5% seen just once and about 6.1% held by the top ten. The starting material was PBMCs, mostly from graft donor cells, obtained 60 days after TCRalphabeta/CD19-depleted stem cell transplant. These receptors were obtained from a female patient aged 2-10 years who had a stem cell transplant for Fanconi anemia, so the T cells may come from the graft donor.

This clonotype showed up many times. V gene TRBV7-2 combines with J gene TRBJ2-1; no firm D call. CDR1 SGHTA and CDR2 FQGNSA come from the germline V gene. The length of the CDR3 is 14 residues. V was trimmed by 4 bases and J by 9 bases, leaving 16 bases between them. The CDR3 DNA follows: TGTGCCAGCAGCTGGAGTAGTTTGAGTGGTGAGCAGTTCTTC. It translates to CASSWSSLSGEQFF. The full variable domain, rest sourced from reference TRBV7-2 and TRBJ2-1, is GAGVSQSPSNKVTEKGKDVELRCDPISGHTALYWYRQSLGQGLEFLIYFQGNSAPDKSGLPSDRFSAERTGGSVSTLTIQRTQQEDSAVYLCASSWSSLSGEQFFGPGTRLTVL.

This clonotype came up many times. This chain links TRBV29-1 with TRBJ2-7, with TRBD2 matching 8 bases. This CDR3 region has 15 residues. The junction had 13 bases not matched to a gene; V was cut back by 4 bases and J by 5 bases. Germline CDR1 reads SQVTM; CDR2 reads ANQGSEA. CDR3 sequence reads: CSVAQRLARTNEQYF. DNA for the CDR3: TGCAGCGTTGCCCAGCGACTAGCGCGTACCAACGAGCAGTACTTC.

This clonotype has at least ten counts. The CDR3 sequence is CASSIASEQYF. The DNA of the CDR3 is TGTGCCAGCAGCATAGCTAGCGAGCAGTACTTC. The chain combines TRBV28 with TRBJ2-7; D not resolved. Trimming left V 6 bases short and J 6 bases short, with 9 bases between. Germline loops: CDR1 MDHEN, CDR2 SYDVKM. This CDR3 is 11 amino acids long.

This clonotype showed up many times. The V gene is TRBV7-8, the J gene TRBJ1-1; weak D call: TRBD1 (5 bases). CDR1 is SGHVS and CDR2 is FQNEAQ in the germline V gene. V lost 6 bases to trimming and J lost 5 bases, with 13 bases between them. CDR3 length: 13 amino acids. The chain's CDR3 is CASSGGGGTEAFF. CDR3 nucleotide sequence: TGTGCCAGCAGTGGGGGGGGAGGGACTGAAGCTTTCTTT.

This clonotype was detected ten times or more. The CDR3 is CASSHLGPYEQYF. The DNA for the CDR3 is TGTGCCAGCAGCCATCTAGGGCCCTACGAGCAGTACTTC. This rearrangement joins TRBV28 to TRBJ2-7; D unclear. Germline loops: CDR1 MDHEN, CDR2 SYDVKM. Trimming removed 6 bases at V and 2 bases at J, with 11 bases between. CDR3 length equals 13 residues.

This clonotype was seen repeatedly, ten times or more. The genes are TRBV12-3 or TRBV12-4 and TRBJ2-1; the match to TRBD1 covers 10 bases. Trimming took 6 bases from V and 4 from J; bases not matched to a gene: 6. The CDR3 contains 15 residues. The DNA of the CDR3 is TGTGCCAGCAGCAGCCGGACAGGGGGGTACAATGAGCAGTTCTTC. The encoded protein is CASSSRTGGYNEQFF.

This clonotype was seen at least ten times. The chain uses TRBV2 and TRBJ2-5; D is unresolved. The V end lost 3 bases, the J end lost 5 bases, and 13 bases lay between the germline ends. Germline loops: CDR1 SNHLY, CDR2 FYNNEI. The CDR3 is 14 amino acids. The CDR3 loop is CASSDEVAEETQYF. CDR3 sequence (DNA): TGTGCCAGCAGTGATGAGGTCGCAGAGGAGACCCAGTACTTC.

The genes are TRBV2 and TRBJ2-5; D call uncertain. Trimming took 6 bases from V and 4 from J, leaving 21 bases between them. From germline, CDR1 is SNHLY and CDR2 FYNNEI. The CDR3 is 16 residues long. The CDR3 is CASSAADGLKGETQYF. For the CDR3, the DNA is TGTGCCAGCAGCGCCGCGGACGGCCTTAAAGGAGAGACCCAGTACTTC.

This clonotype was detected a few times. The chain links TRBV6-5 to TRBJ2-7; 9 bases agree with TRBD1. The CDR3 has 16 residues. CDR1 and CDR2 from the germline V gene are MNHEY and SVGAGI. The V and J ends lost 2 bases and 6 bases, in that order; junction bases with no gene match: 11. The CDR3 DNA sequence: TGTGCCAGCAGTTACAGAGGGACAGGGCTGGCTGGCGAGCAGTACTTC. Protein sequence: CASSYRGTGLAGEQYF.

This clonotype was counted at least ten times. The chain employs TRBV4-2 and TRBJ1-2, with 9 bases fitting TRBD1. The CDR3 is 19 residues long. With 0 bases clipped from V and 4 bases from J, the junction kept 15 bases outside the gene matches. Germline-derived CDR1 and CDR2 are LGHNA and YNFKEQ. CDR3 amino acids: CASSQDSGSYRGRSYGYTF. CDR3 DNA sequence: TGTGCCAGCAGCCAAGATAGTGGGTCTTACAGGGGGCGCAGCTATGGCTACACCTTC.